This T cell receptor (beta chain) appears in the sequencing data of a study of T cell responses to AZD1222 COVID-19 vaccine. General study points: In all cases, repertoires were sampled only after the peak T cell response. Donors in the cohort were predominantly white British and more often female, and clonal diversity was possibly underestimated. It was only a handful of AZD1222 recipients who were seropositive at baseline. The study found Spike-specific TCR breadth and depth rose after two AZD1222 doses.

About this clone: What it binds is unknown.

TCRdb's copy holds only in-frame clones and misses some; the assay was immunoSEQ multiplex PCR. This repertoire shows approximately 180,000 clones, 85% to 95% found once; its top ten account for 0.95% to 1.3%. Trimming pared 4 bases from V and 4 bases from J, leaving 22 bases between. The CDR3 contains 17 residues. Germline values: CDR1 MNHNS, CDR2 SASEGT. The rearrangement links TRBV6-1 to TRBJ1-1, with a weak D call TRBD1 (6 bases). This receptor was identified in an adult who received the MenACWY meningococcal vaccine as a control. The source material was peripheral blood, sampled 28 days after the second dose of the MenACWY control vaccine. The CDR3 is CASSGESGTRGSTEAFF. CDR3 sequence (DNA): TGTGCCAGCAGTGGGGAATCCGGGACAAGGGGGAGCACTGAAGCTTTCTTT.